This T cell receptor beta chain was documented in a study of cytomegalovirus exposure and HLA in healthy donors. Whole-study findings and limits: In a later analysis, TCR beta V- and J-gene trimming was associated with a missense DCLRE1C variant. In a later analysis, at a false discovery rate of 0.05, fewer than 20,000 TCR beta sequences matched HLA alleles.

As regards this clone: Its antigen is as yet unknown. The sample carries other DNA sequences with the same CDR3.

PCR primers comprised 60 Vbeta and 13 Jbeta primers. Sequenced by immunoSEQ multiplex PCR; TCRdb stores in-frame clones only, minus some. The sample has about 190,000 clones; 74% are singletons. CDR3 size: 14 residues. Losses at the gene ends were 5 bases for V and 7 bases for J; bases not matched to a gene: 7. Germline V gene lookup returns CDR1 MNHEY and CDR2 SMNVEV (reference sequence). Healthy people donating bone marrow made up the donors. The V and J genes are TRBV27 and TRBJ2-2, with 7 nucleotides matching TRBD1. The sequence was collected from a woman between 25 and 40 years old in good health and CMV-seropositive. Input material: PBMCs. CDR3 bases: TGTGCCAGCAGTCGACAGGGTATGGGCGGGGAGCTGTTTTTT. Translation gives CASSRQGMGGELFF.